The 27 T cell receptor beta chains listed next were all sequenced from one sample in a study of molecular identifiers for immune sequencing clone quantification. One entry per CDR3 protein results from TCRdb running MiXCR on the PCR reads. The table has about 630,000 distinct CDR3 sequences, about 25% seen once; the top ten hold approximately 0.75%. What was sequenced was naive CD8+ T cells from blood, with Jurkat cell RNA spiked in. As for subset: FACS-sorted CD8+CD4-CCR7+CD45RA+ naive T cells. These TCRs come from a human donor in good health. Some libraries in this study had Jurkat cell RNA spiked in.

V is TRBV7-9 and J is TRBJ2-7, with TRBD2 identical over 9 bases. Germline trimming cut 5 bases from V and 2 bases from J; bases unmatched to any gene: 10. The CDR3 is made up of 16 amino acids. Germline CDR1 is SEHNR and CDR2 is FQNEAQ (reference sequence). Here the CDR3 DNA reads TGTGCCAGCAGCCCATGGGGACTAGCTGGAACCTACGAGCAGTACTTC. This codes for CASSPWGLAGTYEQYF.

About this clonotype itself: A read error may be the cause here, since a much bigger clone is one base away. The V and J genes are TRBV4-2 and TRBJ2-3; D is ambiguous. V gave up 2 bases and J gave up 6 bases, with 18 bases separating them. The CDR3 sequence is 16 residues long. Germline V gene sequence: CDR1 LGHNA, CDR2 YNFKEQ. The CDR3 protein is CASSQPLTPEFDTQYF. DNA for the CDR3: TGTGCCAGCAGCCAACCACTCACCCCCGAGTTTGATACGCAGTATTTT.

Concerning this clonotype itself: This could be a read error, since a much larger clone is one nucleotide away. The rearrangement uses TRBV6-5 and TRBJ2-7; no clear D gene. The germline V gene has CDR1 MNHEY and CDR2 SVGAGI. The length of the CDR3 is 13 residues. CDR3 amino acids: CASSYGALPEEYF. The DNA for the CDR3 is TGTGCCAGCAGTTATGGCGCGCTCCCCGAGGAGTACTTC.

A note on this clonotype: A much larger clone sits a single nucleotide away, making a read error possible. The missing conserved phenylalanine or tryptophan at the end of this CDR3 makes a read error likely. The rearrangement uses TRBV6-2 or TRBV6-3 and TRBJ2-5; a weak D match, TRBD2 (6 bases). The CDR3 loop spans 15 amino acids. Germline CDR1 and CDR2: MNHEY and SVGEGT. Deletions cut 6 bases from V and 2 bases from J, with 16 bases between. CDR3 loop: CASRSLGTPQETQYL. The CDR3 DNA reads TGTGCCAGCAGGTCCCTCGGGACTCCACAAGAGACCCAGTACCTC.

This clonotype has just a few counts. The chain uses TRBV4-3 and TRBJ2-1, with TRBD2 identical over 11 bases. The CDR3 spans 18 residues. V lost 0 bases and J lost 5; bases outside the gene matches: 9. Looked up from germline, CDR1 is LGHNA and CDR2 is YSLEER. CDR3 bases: TGCGCCAGCAGCCAAGAGTTTAGCGGGGGGGCCTACGACAATGAGCAGTTCTTC. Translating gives CASSQEFSGGAYDNEQFF.

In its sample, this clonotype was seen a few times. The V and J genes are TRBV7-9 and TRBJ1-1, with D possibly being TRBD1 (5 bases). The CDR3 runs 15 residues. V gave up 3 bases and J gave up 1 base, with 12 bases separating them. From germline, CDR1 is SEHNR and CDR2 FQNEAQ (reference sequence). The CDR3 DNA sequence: TGTGCCAGCAGCTTTCTTGCCGGGGCGAACACTGAAGCTTTCTTT. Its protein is CASSFLAGANTEAFF.

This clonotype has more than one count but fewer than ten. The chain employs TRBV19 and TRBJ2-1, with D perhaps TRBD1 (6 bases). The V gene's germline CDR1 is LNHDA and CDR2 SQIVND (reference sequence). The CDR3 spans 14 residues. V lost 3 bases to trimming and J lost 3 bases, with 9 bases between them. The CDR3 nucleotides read TGTGCCAGTAGTATCATGACAGGCTACAATGAGCAGTTCTTC. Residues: CASSIMTGYNEQFF.

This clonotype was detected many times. Written as DNA, the CDR3 is TGCAGTGCCGAGGGGATAGGTTCCGAGCAGTACTTC. It yields the protein CSAEGIGSEQYF. This chain links TRBV20-1 with TRBJ2-7; either TRBD1 or TRBD2 may supply D (5 bases each). The CDR3 has 12 residues. V shed 6 bases and J shed 6 bases, with 15 bases lying between them. Germline V gene sequence: CDR1 DFQATT, CDR2 SNEGSKA (reference sequence).

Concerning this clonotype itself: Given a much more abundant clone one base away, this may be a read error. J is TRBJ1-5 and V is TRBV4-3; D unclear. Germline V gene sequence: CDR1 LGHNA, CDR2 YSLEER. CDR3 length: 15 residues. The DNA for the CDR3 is TGCGCCAGCAGCCAAGCGAGGGCGGGTAATCAGCCCCAGCGTTTT. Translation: CASSQARAGNQPQRF.

The CDR3 nucleotides read TGCAGTGCTAGAGATGGTTTCGGTTTAGCGGGGGACCTCATAGGGACGCAGTACTTC. Encoded protein: CSARDGFGLAGDLIGTQYF. This sequence joins TRBV20-1 and TRBJ2-7, with 9 bases fitting TRBD2. CDR1 and CDR2 from the germline V gene are DFQATT and SNEGSKA (reference sequence). CDR3 length: 19 residues. V shed 0 bases and J 9 bases; nucleotides not matched to a gene: 24.

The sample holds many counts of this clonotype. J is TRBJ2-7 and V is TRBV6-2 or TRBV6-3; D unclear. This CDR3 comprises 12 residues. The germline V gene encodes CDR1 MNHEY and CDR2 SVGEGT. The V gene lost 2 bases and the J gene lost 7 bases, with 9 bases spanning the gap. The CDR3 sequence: CASSYSQEEQYF. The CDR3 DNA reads TGTGCCAGCAGTTACAGCCAGGAGGAGCAGTACTTC.

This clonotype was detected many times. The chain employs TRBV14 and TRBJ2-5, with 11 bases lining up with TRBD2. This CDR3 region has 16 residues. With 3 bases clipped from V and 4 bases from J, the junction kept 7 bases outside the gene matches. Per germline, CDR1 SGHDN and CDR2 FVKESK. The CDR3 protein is CASSQLTSGVGETQYF. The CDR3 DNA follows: TGTGCCAGCAGCCAGCTGACTAGCGGGGTAGGAGAGACCCAGTACTTC.

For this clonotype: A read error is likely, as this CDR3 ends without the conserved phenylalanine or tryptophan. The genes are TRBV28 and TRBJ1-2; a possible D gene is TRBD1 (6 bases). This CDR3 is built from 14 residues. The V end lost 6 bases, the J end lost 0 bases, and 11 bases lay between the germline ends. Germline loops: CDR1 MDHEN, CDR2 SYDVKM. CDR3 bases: TGTGCCAGCAGCACAGGGTTCACTAACTATGGCTACACCTCC. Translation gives CASSTGFTNYGYTS.

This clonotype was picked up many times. The CDR3 nucleotides read TGCAGTGCTAGAGTAATGACTAGCGGGAGCTACGAGCAGTACTTC. Amino acid sequence: CSARVMTSGSYEQYF. The chain is built from TRBV20-1 and TRBJ2-7; 12 nucleotides line up with TRBD2. Germline V gene sequence: CDR1 DFQATT, CDR2 SNEGSKA (reference sequence). Trimming cost V 1 base and J 3 bases; bases outside gene matches: 4. The CDR3 is 15 amino acids.

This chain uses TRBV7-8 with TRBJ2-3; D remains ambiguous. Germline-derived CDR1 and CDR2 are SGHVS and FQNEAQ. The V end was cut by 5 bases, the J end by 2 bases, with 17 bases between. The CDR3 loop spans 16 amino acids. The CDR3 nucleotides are TGTGCCAGCAGCCTCGATGTTCATGCGGCCACAGATACGCAGTATTTT. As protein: CASSLDVHAATDTQYF.

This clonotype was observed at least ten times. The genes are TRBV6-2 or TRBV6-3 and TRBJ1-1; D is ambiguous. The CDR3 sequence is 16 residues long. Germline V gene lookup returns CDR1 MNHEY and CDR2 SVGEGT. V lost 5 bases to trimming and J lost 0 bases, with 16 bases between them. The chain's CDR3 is CASSPLLALMNTEAFF. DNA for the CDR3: TGTGCCAGCAGTCCCCTCCTGGCCCTCATGAACACTGAAGCTTTCTTT.

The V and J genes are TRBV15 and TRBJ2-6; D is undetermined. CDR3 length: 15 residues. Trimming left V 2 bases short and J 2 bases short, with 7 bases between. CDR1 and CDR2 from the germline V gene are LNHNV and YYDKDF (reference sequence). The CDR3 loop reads CATSRPETGANVLTF. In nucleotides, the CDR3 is TGTGCCACCAGCAGACCCGAAACTGGGGCCAACGTCCTGACTTTC.

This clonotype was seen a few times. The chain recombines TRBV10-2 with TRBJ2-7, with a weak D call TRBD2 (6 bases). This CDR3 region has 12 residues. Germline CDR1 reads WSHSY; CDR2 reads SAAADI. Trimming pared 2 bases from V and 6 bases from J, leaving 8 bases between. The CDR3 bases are TGCGCCAGCAGTGAGGCGGGGTCCGAGCAGTACTTC. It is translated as CASSEAGSEQYF.

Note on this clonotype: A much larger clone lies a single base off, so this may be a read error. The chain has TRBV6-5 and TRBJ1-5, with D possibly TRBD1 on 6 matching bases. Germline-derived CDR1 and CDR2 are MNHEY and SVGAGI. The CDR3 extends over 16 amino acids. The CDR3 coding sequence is TGTGCCAGCAGTCCGGACAGTAATGGGAGCAATCAGCCCCCGCATTTT. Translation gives CASSPDSNGSNQPPHF.

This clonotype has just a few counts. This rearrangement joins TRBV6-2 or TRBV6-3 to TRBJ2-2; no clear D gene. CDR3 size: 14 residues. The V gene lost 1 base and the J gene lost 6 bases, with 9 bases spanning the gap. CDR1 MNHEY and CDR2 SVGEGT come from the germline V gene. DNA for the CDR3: TGTGCCAGCAGTTACTACCCGGGCTCCGGGGAGCTGTTTTTT. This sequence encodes CASSYYPGSGELFF.

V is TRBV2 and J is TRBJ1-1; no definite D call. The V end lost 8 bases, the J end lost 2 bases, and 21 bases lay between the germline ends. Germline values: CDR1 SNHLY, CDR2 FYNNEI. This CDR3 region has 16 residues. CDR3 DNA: TGTGCCAGCTTTGGGCCCGACCGAGGAAAAAACACTGAAGCTTTCTTT. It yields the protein CASFGPDRGKNTEAFF.

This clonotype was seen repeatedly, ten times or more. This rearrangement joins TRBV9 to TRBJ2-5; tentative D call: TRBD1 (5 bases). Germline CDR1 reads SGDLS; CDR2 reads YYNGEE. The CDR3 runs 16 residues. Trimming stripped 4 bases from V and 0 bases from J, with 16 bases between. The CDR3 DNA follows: TGTGCCAGCAGCCCCAAGGACACCCTGTACCAAGAGACCCAGTACTTC. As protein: CASSPKDTLYQETQYF.

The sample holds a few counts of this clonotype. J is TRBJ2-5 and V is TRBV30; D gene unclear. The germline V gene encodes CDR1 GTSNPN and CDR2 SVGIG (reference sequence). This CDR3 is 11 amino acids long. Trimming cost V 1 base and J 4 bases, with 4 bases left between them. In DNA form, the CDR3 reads TGTGCCTGGAGTGACACAGAGACCCAGTACTTC. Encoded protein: CAWSDTETQYF.

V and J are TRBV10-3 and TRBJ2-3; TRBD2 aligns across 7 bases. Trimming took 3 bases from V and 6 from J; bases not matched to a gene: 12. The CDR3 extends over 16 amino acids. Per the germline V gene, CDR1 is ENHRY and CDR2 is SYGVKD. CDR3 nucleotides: TGTGCCATCAGTGACCTAGGATTGGGAGGGCCGGATACGCAGTATTTT. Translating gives CAISDLGLGGPDTQYF.

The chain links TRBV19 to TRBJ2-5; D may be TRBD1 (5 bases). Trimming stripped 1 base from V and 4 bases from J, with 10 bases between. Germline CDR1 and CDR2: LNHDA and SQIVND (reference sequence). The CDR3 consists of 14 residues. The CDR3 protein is CASSIGAGIETQYF. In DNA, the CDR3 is TGTGCCAGTAGTATAGGGGCAGGGATAGAGACCCAGTACTTC.

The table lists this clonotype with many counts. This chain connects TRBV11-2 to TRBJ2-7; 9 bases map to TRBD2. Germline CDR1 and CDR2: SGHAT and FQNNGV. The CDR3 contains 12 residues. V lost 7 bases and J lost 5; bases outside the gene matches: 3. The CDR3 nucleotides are TGTGCCAGCACCGGACTAGCGAACGAGCAGTACTTC. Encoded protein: CASTGLANEQYF.

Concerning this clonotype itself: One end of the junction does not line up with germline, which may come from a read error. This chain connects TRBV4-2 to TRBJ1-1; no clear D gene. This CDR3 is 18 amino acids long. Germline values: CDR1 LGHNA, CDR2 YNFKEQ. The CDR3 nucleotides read TGTGCCAGCAGCCAAGGTGGCGGAGAGGGTCTCGGATTCGCTGAGGCTTTCTTT. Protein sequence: CASSQGGGEGLGFAEAFF.